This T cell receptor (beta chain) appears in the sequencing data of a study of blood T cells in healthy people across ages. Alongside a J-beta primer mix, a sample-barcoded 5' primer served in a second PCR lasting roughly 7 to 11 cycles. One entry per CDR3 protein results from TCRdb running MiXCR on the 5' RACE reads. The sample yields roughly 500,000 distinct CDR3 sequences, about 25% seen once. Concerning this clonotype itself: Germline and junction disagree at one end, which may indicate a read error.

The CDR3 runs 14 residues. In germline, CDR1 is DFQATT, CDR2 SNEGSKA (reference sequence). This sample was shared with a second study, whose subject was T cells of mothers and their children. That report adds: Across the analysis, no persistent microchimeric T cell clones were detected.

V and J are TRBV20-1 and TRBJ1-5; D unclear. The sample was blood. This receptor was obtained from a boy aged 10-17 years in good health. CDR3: CSVIKVGSNQPQHF. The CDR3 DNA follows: TGTAGTGTCATCAAAGTAGGCAGCAATCAGCCCCAGCATTTT.